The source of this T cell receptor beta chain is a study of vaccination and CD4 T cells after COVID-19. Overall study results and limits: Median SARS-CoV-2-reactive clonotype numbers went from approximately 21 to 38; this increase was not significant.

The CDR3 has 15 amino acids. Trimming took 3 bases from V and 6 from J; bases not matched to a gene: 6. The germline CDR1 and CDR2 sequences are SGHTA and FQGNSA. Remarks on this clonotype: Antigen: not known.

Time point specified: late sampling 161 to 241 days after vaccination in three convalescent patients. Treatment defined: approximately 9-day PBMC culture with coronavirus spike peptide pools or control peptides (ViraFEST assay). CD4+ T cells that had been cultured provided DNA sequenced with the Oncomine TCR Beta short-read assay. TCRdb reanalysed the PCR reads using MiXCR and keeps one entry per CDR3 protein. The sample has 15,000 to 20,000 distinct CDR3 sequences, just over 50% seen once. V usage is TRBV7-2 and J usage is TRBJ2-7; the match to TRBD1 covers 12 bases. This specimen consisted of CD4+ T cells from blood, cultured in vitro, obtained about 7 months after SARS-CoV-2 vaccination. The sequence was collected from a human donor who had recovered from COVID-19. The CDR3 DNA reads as TGTGCCAGCAGCTTCACCGGGACAGGGGGCTTCGAGCAGTACTTC. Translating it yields CASSFTGTGGFEQYF.